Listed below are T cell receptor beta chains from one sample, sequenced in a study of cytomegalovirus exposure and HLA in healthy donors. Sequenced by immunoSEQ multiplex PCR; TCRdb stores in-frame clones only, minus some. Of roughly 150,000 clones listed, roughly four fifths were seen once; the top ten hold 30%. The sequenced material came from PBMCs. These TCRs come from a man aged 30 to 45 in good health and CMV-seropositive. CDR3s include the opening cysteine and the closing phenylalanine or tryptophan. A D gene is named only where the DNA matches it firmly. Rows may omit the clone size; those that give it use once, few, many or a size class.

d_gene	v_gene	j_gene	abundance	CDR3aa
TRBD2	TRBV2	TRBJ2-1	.	CASAGTTYNEQFF
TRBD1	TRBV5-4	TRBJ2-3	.	CASSLSGQGVTDTQYF
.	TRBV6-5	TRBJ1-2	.	CASSYSEVWGYGYTF
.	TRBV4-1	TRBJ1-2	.	CASSQVVLYGYTF
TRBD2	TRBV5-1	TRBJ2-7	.	CASSSASGSLYEQYF
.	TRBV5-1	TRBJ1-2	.	CASRNSTANYGYTF
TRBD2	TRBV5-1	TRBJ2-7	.	CASSQRGTYEQYF
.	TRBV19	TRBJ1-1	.	CASSTGSIMNTEAFF
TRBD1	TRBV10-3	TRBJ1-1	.	CATLPNKGAGTEAFF
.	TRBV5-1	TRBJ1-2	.	CASSFSQNYGYTF
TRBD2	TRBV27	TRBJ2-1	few	CASSSLAGAYNEQFF
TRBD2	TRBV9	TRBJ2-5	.	CASSVGTSGGQETQYF